This TCR beta chain was retrieved from a study of blood T cell repertoires in COVID-19. For the study at large: Samples representing acute and convalescent COVID-19 were sourced from the United States, Italy and Spain. T cells, B-cell-depleted T cells, or PBMCs provided the cDNA or gDNA that served as material.

In the study's own analysis: Estimates of nucleated cell counts were drawn from the amplification of reference gene primers. Repertoires were generated with immunoSEQ multiplex PCR, while TCRdb's copy carries only in-frame clones and drops some. V and J calls and clone size come straight from that table; D and trimming were deduced from the DNA. The repertoire holds hundreds of thousands of clones, with 89% as singletons. Patients at the Seattle site were enrolled during active infection and followed longitudinally. The origin of this receptor is a young man with COVID-19, enrolled during active disease. The sample was peripheral blood.

DNA for the CDR3: TGCGCCAGCAGCACCGGAACACAGACAAAGGACACTGAAGCTTTCTTT. This codes for CASSTGTQTKDTEAFF. This chain links TRBV5-1 with TRBJ1-1; D not certain. Per germline, CDR1 SGHRS and CDR2 YFSETQ. Trimming took off 4 bases at V and 3 bases at J, with 19 bases between the two ends. The CDR3 is made up of 16 amino acids. The entire variable domain, with the rest obtained from reference TRBV5-1 and TRBJ1-1, is as follows: KAGVTQTPRYLIKTRGQQVTLSCSPISGHRSVSWYQQTPGQGLQFLFEYFSETQRNKGNFPGRFSGRQFSNSRSEMNVSTLELGDSALYLCASSTGTQTKDTEAFFGQGTRLTVV.